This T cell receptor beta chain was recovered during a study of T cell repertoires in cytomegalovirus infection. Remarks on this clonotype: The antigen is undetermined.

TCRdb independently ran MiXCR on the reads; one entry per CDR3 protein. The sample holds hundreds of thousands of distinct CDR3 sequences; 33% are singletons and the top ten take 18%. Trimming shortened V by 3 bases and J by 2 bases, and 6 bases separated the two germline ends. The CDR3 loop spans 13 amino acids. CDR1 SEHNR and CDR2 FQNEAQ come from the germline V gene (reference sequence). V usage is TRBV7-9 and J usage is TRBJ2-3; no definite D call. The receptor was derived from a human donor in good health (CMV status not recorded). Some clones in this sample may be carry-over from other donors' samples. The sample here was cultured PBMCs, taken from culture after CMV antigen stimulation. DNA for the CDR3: TGTGCCAGCAGCTTCGACAACACAGATACGCAGTATTTT. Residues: CASSFDNTDTQYF.